A selection of T cell receptor beta chains follows, all from one sample in a study of beta chain features in type 1 diabetes. Sequencing used immunoSEQ multiplex PCR; TCRdb keeps in-frame clones, though not all of them. The data show hundreds of thousands of clones, 13% to 15% seen once. Input material: central memory CD4+ T cells from blood. The receptors were sampled from a man younger than 40 in good health. Both conserved end residues are part of each CDR3. D genes are given only for firm matches. The listing skips clone size in some rows; elsewhere it reads once, few, many or a size class.

TRBV9,many,13,-,TRBJ2-3,TGTGCCAGCAGCGCTGACGTGCCAGATACGCAGTATTTT,CASSADVPDTQYF
TRBV6-1,few,13,TRBD2,TRBJ2-5,TGTGCCAGCAGAGTTAGCGGGGGGGAGACCCAGTACTTC,CASRVSGGETQYF
TRBV5-8,-,15,TRBD1,TRBJ1-2,TGTGCCAGCAGCCTCGGACAGGGTACTAACTATGGCTACACCTTC,CASSLGQGTNYGYTF
TRBV10-3,few,16,TRBD2,TRBJ2-3,TGTGCCATCAGTGAGTTAGCGGGGGGGCGCGGAGATACGCAGTATTTT,CAISELAGGRGDTQYF
TRBV11-3,-,17,TRBD1,TRBJ1-5,TGTGCCAGCAGCACCTATATGGGACAGGGCCCAAATCAGCCCCAGCATTTT,CASSTYMGQGPNQPQHF
TRBV5-4,few,15,-,TRBJ2-1,TGTGCCAGCGGTCCTAGGGGAGCCCCTGGGAATGAGCAGTTCTTC,CASGPRGAPGNEQFF
TRBV6-1,-,19,-,TRBJ2-2,TGTGCCAGCAGTGCCGTGAGGGGTAGCGGCGGCCGAACCACCGGGGAGCTGTTTTTT,CASSAVRGSGGRTTGELFF
TRBV11-2,few,15,TRBD1,TRBJ2-1,TGTGCCAGCAGCCCCGGGACAGGTTTCTCCAATGAGCAGTTCTTC,CASSPGTGFSNEQFF
TRBV18,-,15,-,TRBJ2-1,TGTGCCAGCTCACCACTGAACACCGTTAACAATGAGCAGTTCTTC,CASSPLNTVNNEQFF
TRBV27,many,15,-,TRBJ1-1,TGTGCCAGCCGGCTGGGGCCGGCACTGAACACTGAAGCTTTCTTT,CASRLGPALNTEAFF
TRBV5-4,-,16,TRBD1,TRBJ2-2,TGTGCCAGCAGCCCGAGGACAGGGGAAGACACCGGGGAGCTGTTTTTT,CASSPRTGEDTGELFF
TRBV6-1,-,13,-,TRBJ2-2,TGTGCCAGCAAGTCATCGAACACCGGGGAGCTGTTTTTT,CASKSSNTGELFF
TRBV5-4,many,14,TRBD1,TRBJ2-5,TGTGCCAGCAGCTTGCAGGGGGCCGTGGAGACCCAGTACTTC,CASSLQGAVETQYF
TRBV5-6,-,12,-,TRBJ1-1,TGTGCCAGCAGCTTAAAGGGCACTGAAGCTTTCTTT,CASSLKGTEAFF
TRBV5-4,-,14,-,TRBJ1-1,TGTGCCAGCAGCTTTAAGGGGACGAACACTGAAGCTTTCTTT,CASSFKGTNTEAFF
TRBV12-2,few,11,-,TRBJ2-4,TGTGCAAGTCTGAAATTAAACATTCAGTACTTC,CASLKLNIQYF
TRBV9,-,16,TRBD2,TRBJ2-5,TGTGCCAGCAGCGTAGGCAATAGCGGGGCCCAAGAGACCCAGTACTTC,CASSVGNSGAQETQYF
TRBV6-6,few,15,TRBD1,TRBJ1-1,TGTGCCAGCAGTGAGCGACAGGGGTTAAGCACTGAAGCTTTCTTT,CASSERQGLSTEAFF
TRBV28,few,17,TRBD1,TRBJ1-6,TGTGCCAGCAGTCTAGTCCAGGGGGCGCGGGGAAATTCACCCCTCCACTTT,CASSLVQGARGNSPLHF
TRBV6-1,-,15,TRBD1,TRBJ1-5,TGTGCCATCAGTGATTGGGGGACAGGGGATCAGCCCCAGCATTTT,CAISDWGTGDQPQHF
TRBV7-2,-,15,TRBD2,TRBJ2-5,TGTGCCAGCAGCCAGACTAGCGGGGGAAAAGAGACCCAGTACTTC,CASSQTSGGKETQYF
TRBV7-6,-,14,-,TRBJ2-5,TGTGCCAGCAGCTTAAGAGGCAGGGAAGAGACCCAGTACTTC,CASSLRGREETQYF
TRBV11-3,-,13,-,TRBJ2-3,TGTGCCAGCAGCTTAAACCGGGCGGATACGCAGTATTTT,CASSLNRADTQYF
TRBV5-6,-,14,-,TRBJ1-1,TGTGCCAGCAGCGCCGGCGGGGCGGGCACTGAAGCTTTCTTT,CASSAGGAGTEAFF